This TCR beta chain derives from a study of breast tumors, draining lymph nodes, adjacent tissues. This clonotype turned up a few times. One entry per CDR3 protein, called by TCRdb with MiXCR from the multiplex PCR reads. The sample lists 150,000 to 200,000 distinct CDR3 sequences, around 33% occurring once. The germline V gene has CDR1 MDHEN and CDR2 SYDVKM. The CDR3 consists of 15 residues. With 2 bases clipped from V and 11 bases from J, the junction kept 11 bases outside the gene matches. The lymph nodes were axillary draining lymph nodes from breast cancer patients. Sequencing was carried out using axillary lymph node tissue. This TCR was sampled from a female donor with breast cancer. Some clones in this sample may be carry-over from other donors' samples. This chain links TRBV28 with TRBJ2-3; 9 bases map to TRBD1. The CDR3 is CASSLEQGALDEQYF. The CDR3 DNA reads as TGTGCCAGCAGTTTAGAACAGGGGGCATTGGATGAGCAGTATTTT.